This T cell receptor (beta chain) was identified during a study of identical twins. TCRdb itself ran the 5' RACE reads through MiXCR, one entry per CDR3 protein. The sample holds 1.5 million or so distinct CDR3 sequences, about 30% seen once. The V end lost 1 base, the J end lost 1 base, and 14 bases lay between the germline ends. Germline-derived CDR1 and CDR2 are SGHAT and FQNNGV. This CDR3 has 17 residues. This TCR was sampled from a newborn girl in good health. Specimen: cord blood. This chain joins TRBV11-2 and TRBJ2-1; no definite D call. The CDR3 DNA reads TGTGCCAGCAGCTTAGGAGGCTTCAGTACTTCCTACAATGAGCAGTTCTTC. Protein product: CASSLGGFSTSYNEQFF.